These 24 T cell receptor beta chains were all obtained from the same sample, sequenced in a study of blood T cell repertoires in COVID-19. The repertoire was sequenced with immunoSEQ multiplex PCR; TCRdb's copy has only in-frame clones and lacks some. The sample shows around 100,000 clones, around 85% of them seen only once. The sequenced sample was peripheral blood. The receptors originated from a woman aged 55-75 years with COVID-19, enrolled during active disease.

J is TRBJ1-3 and V is TRBV5-1; a weak D match, TRBD1 (5 bases). From germline, CDR1 is SGHRS and CDR2 YFSETQ. The CDR3 consists of 15 residues. V was trimmed by 0 bases and J by 1 base, leaving 8 bases between them. CDR3 nucleotide sequence: TGCGCCAGCAGCTTGGGGGGACTGTCTGGAAACACCATATATTTT. It translates to CASSLGGLSGNTIYF.

The chain has TRBV19 and TRBJ1-5; D is unclear. Germline-derived CDR1 and CDR2 are LNHDA and SQIVND (reference sequence). There are 16 residues in the CDR3. Trimming took 1 base from V and 1 from J, leaving 11 bases between them. The CDR3 loop reads CASSIGPTISNQPQHF. Written as DNA, the CDR3 is TGTGCCAGTAGTATAGGGCCCACTATAAGCAATCAGCCCCAGCATTTT.

This chain connects TRBV19 to TRBJ1-3, with D perhaps matching TRBD1 (5 bases). The V end lost 8 bases, the J end lost 1 base, and 12 bases lay between the germline ends. Germline V gene data show CDR1 as LNHDA and CDR2 as SQIVND (reference sequence). The CDR3 sequence is 14 residues long. CDR3 sequence: CASARGVSGNTIYF. DNA of the CDR3: TGTGCCAGTGCTCGGGGGGTTTCTGGAAACACCATATATTTT. Variable domain in full (rest from reference TRBV19 and TRBJ1-3): DGGITQSPKYLFRKEGQNVTLSCEQNLNHDAMYWYRQDPGQGLRLIYYSQIVNDFQKGDIAEGYSVSREKKESFPLTVTSAQKNPTAFYLCASARGVSGNTIYFGEGSWLTVV.

This clone was detected once. The chain links TRBV19 to TRBJ1-4, with D possibly matching TRBD1 (5 bases). The CDR3 totals 13 residues. Deletions cut 8 bases from V and 8 bases from J, with 15 bases between. The germline CDR1 and CDR2 sequences are LNHDA and SQIVND (reference sequence). The CDR3 region has the DNA TGTGCCAGTGCGAATTTTAGGGGCGAAAAACTGTTTTTT. Its translation is CASANFRGEKLFF. Full variable domain (outside the CDR3, taken from reference TRBV19 and TRBJ1-4): DGGITQSPKYLFRKEGQNVTLSCEQNLNHDAMYWYRQDPGQGLRLIYYSQIVNDFQKGDIAEGYSVSREKKESFPLTVTSAQKNPTAFYLCASANFRGEKLFFGSGTQLSVL.

This clone was counted once. V is TRBV29-1 and J is TRBJ2-1, with 9 bases identical to TRBD2. Unmatched junction bases numbered 12, after V lost 0 bases and J lost 3 bases. This CDR3 region has 18 residues. Germline CDR1 reads SQVTM; CDR2 reads ANQGSEA. The CDR3 spells CSVEDGVSGGLLYNEQFF. Written as DNA, the CDR3 is TGCAGCGTTGAAGATGGGGTTAGCGGGGGACTCCTCTACAATGAGCAGTTCTTC.

This chain joins TRBV12-3 or TRBV12-4 and TRBJ2-2; the D is unclear. This CDR3 is built from 12 residues. The ends were cut back, 5 bases at V and 6 bases at J, with 7 bases in the middle. The CDR3 protein is CASSPRSGELFF. The DNA for the CDR3 is TGTGCCAGCAGTCCGAGGTCCGGGGAGCTGTTTTTT.

The V call is TRBV5-5, the J call TRBJ2-2; D possibly corresponds to TRBD1 (6 bases). The length of the CDR3 is 17 residues. CDR1 is SGHKS, CDR2 YYEKEE, per germline (reference sequence). With 1 base removed from V and 2 bases from J, the gap between germline ends came to 15 bases. CDR3 sequence (DNA): TGTGCCAGCAGCTTGTCCCCAGGGGTCTCTAACACCGGGGAGCTGTTTTTT. Translating gives CASSLSPGVSNTGELFF.

J is TRBJ2-5 and V is TRBV7-9; TRBD2 matches at 12 bases. In germline, CDR1 is SEHNR, CDR2 FQNEAQ (reference sequence). Trimming took 4 bases from V and 2 from J; bases not matched to a gene: 8. This CDR3 spans 17 amino acids. In DNA, the CDR3 is TGTGCCAGCAGCTCTAGCGACCTAGCGGGGGGGCAAGAGACCCAGTACTTC. Its translation is CASSSSDLAGGQETQYF.

This clone was recorded only once. The chain links TRBV7-8 to TRBJ1-2, with TRBD1 matching 7 bases. This CDR3 spans 19 amino acids. The V segment lost 1 base and the J segment 6 bases; nucleotides outside the gene matches: 20. Germline CDR1 is SGHVS and CDR2 is FQNEAQ. The CDR3 coding sequence is TGTGCCAGCAGCTTAGAGGACAGGCTATACCACCCCGGGAAGGATGGCTACACCTTC. Its translation is CASSLEDRLYHPGKDGYTF.

The chain employs TRBV5-4 and TRBJ1-1; TRBD1 matches at 7 bases. Looked up from germline, CDR1 is SGHNT and CDR2 is YYREEE (reference sequence). The CDR3 consists of 15 residues. Unmatched junction bases numbered 6, after V lost 4 bases and J lost 0 bases. The CDR3 sequence is CASSLTGVMNTEAFF. DNA of the CDR3: TGTGCCAGCAGCCTCACAGGGGTCATGAACACTGAAGCTTTCTTT.

Concerning this clone itself: The junction departs from germline at one end; a sequencing error may be responsible. The chain employs TRBV7-7 and TRBJ2-1; 8 nucleotides align to TRBD2. The length of the CDR3 is 13 residues. CDR1 is SSHAT and CDR2 is FNYEAQ in the germline V gene (reference sequence). DNA of the CDR3: TGTGCTAGCAGCTTAGGACTAGCTAATGAGCAGTTCTTC. As protein: CASSLGLANEQFF.

The CDR3 reads CASDTERDRLVSGKNIQYF. CDR3 bases: TGTGCTAGTGATACTGAAAGGGACAGGCTGGTTTCGGGCAAAAACATTCAGTACTTC. The rearrangement joins TRBV12-5 to TRBJ2-4; 8 positions match TRBD1. With V trimmed by 7 bases and J by 3 bases, 20 bases remained unmatched. Germline V gene sequence: CDR1 LGHNT, CDR2 FRNRAP. The CDR3 length is 19 residues.

This clone has a single count. The V and J genes are TRBV28 and TRBJ2-7, with TRBD1 identical over 8 bases. The CDR3 length is 12 residues. V gave up 7 bases and J gave up 3 bases; unmatched junction bases: 2. CDR1 MDHEN and CDR2 SYDVKM come from the germline V gene. As DNA, the CDR3 is TGTGCCAGCAAGACAGGGGTCTACGAGCAGTACTTC. Its translation: CASKTGVYEQYF.

The chain is built from TRBV7-2 and TRBJ1-6; TRBD1 agrees at 8 bases. J gave up 7 bases and V 2 bases, and 10 bases lay outside the gene matches. This CDR3 is built from 17 residues. Looked up from germline, CDR1 is SGHTA and CDR2 is FQGNSA. CDR3 in amino acids: CASSLQAGGSRNSPLHF. The CDR3 DNA reads TGTGCCAGCAGCTTACAGGCAGGGGGCAGCCGAAATTCACCCCTCCACTTT.

The chain joins TRBV28 to TRBJ1-2; 10 bases agree with TRBD1. Germline values: CDR1 MDHEN, CDR2 SYDVKM. This CDR3 comprises 15 residues. Unmatched junction bases numbered 6, after V lost 1 base and J lost 7 bases. CDR3 sequence reads: CASSLLGQGKGGYTF. CDR3 in DNA: TGTGCCAGCAGTTTATTGGGACAGGGGAAGGGTGGCTACACCTTC.

The genes are TRBV7-6 and TRBJ2-5, with D perhaps matching TRBD2 (5 bases). The CDR3 consists of 17 residues. The germline V and J ends were trimmed by 1 base and 5 bases, with 20 bases remaining between them. Germline V gene lookup returns CDR1 SGHVS and CDR2 FNYEAQ. Here the CDR3 reads CASSLGRDPSLRETQYF. In nucleotides, the CDR3 is TGTGCCAGCAGCTTAGGCCGGGATCCTAGCCTTAGGGAGACCCAGTACTTC.

The J gene is TRBJ1-2, the V gene TRBV25-1; the D is unclear. This CDR3 has 15 residues. The V and J ends lost 1 base and 2 bases respectively, with 11 bases between them. Germline CDR1 is MGHDK and CDR2 is SYGVNS. CDR3 loop: CASSEFGGLNYGYTF. The CDR3 nucleotides are TGTGCCAGCAGTGAATTTGGAGGGTTGAACTATGGCTACACCTTC.

The gene calls are TRBV2 and TRBJ1-1; unclear D gene. Trimming left V 7 bases short and J 0 bases short, with 6 bases between. Germline values: CDR1 SNHLY, CDR2 FYNNEI. CDR3 length: 12 amino acids. CDR3 bases: TGTGCCAGCAACACCGTGAACACTGAAGCTTTCTTT. It translates to CASNTVNTEAFF.

This clone has only one observation. CDR3 protein: CASSLGTSVGFSQRAFF. The CDR3 DNA follows: TGCGCCAGCAGCTTGGGGACCTCGGTCGGCTTTTCCCAGCGGGCTTTCTTT. The chain carries TRBV5-1 and TRBJ1-1; no definite D call. Trimming shortened V by 0 bases and J by 11 bases, and 26 bases separated the two germline ends. Germline V CDR1 and CDR2: SGHRS, YFSETQ. The CDR3 has 17 residues.

This clone was found a few times. The chain joins TRBV7-9 to TRBJ1-1, with 8 positions matching TRBD1. This CDR3 is 14 amino acids long. V lost 2 bases, J lost 5 bases, and 4 bases stayed unmatched. Per germline, CDR1 SEHNR and CDR2 FQNEAQ (reference sequence). The CDR3 protein is CASSLTGGVTEAFF. For the CDR3, the DNA is TGTGCCAGCAGCTTAACAGGGGGTGTTACTGAAGCTTTCTTT.

The gene calls are TRBV2 and TRBJ2-7; 9 positions agree with TRBD1. V dropped 4 bases and J dropped 5; count of bases not matched to a gene: 6. The CDR3 spans 14 residues. Germline V gives CDR1 SNHLY, CDR2 FYNNEI. CDR3 DNA sequence: TGTGCCAGCAGTGCCTGGGACAGGGTGAACGAGCAGTACTTC. Encoded protein: CASSAWDRVNEQYF.

The chain links TRBV6-2 or TRBV6-3 to TRBJ1-1, with 10 bases aligning to TRBD1. The CDR3 runs 14 residues. Looked up from germline, CDR1 is MNHEY and CDR2 is SVGEGT. V gave up 5 bases and J gave up 4 bases; unmatched junction bases: 4. In nucleotides, the CDR3 is TGTGCCAGCAGTGACAGGGGGCGAAGCACTGAAGCTTTCTTT. It yields the protein CASSDRGRSTEAFF.

V and J are TRBV29-1 and TRBJ2-3, with D maybe TRBD2 (6 bases). The V end lost 7 bases, the J end lost 2 bases, and 19 bases lay between the germline ends. This CDR3 has 15 amino acids. The germline CDR1 and CDR2 sequences are SQVTM and ANQGSEA. DNA for the CDR3: TGCAGCGGGAGCATTAGCGGTGATGACACAGATACGCAGTATTTT. Translation gives CSGSISGDDTDTQYF.

The chain links TRBV4-1 to TRBJ2-7, with 7 bases aligning to TRBD2. J was trimmed by 4 bases and V by 1 base; bases with no gene match: 13. From germline, CDR1 is MGHRA and CDR2 YSYEKL. This CDR3 spans 17 amino acids. The CDR3 loop reads CASSQGWARRGRYEQYF. Written as DNA, the CDR3 is TGCGCCAGCAGCCAAGGCTGGGCTAGGCGGGGGAGGTACGAGCAGTACTTC.